This paragraph reports one TCR beta chain. Using immunoSEQ multiplex PCR, the repertoire was profiled, and TCRdb retains in-frame clones only, with some absent. The repertoire consists of tens of thousands of clones, with around nine tenths occurring once and the leading ten covering around 10%. V was pared by 0 bases and J by 4 bases, with 12 bases between. This CDR3 spans 15 amino acids. Germline lookup yields CDR1 LGHNA and CDR2 YNFKEQ. The data stem from a study of T cell responses to AZD1222 COVID-19 vaccine. This TCR was recovered from an adult who received the AZD1222 COVID-19 vaccine. The V gene is TRBV4-2, the J gene TRBJ1-2; TRBD1 might be the D (5 bases). Source: peripheral blood, taken 28 days after the second AZD1222 dose. The CDR3 DNA sequence: TGTGCCAGCAGCCAAGATTTGGGGGAGGGCTATGGCTACACCTTC. As protein: CASSQDLGEGYGYTF.